This T cell receptor (beta chain) came from a study of blood T cell repertoires in COVID-19. Study overall: The United States, Italy and Spain supplied acute and convalescent COVID-19 samples. Sources were T cells, B-cell-depleted T cells, or PBMCs; the material itself was cDNA or gDNA.

In the original processing: Reference gene primer amplification yielded estimated nucleated cell counts. Sequencing was performed with immunoSEQ multiplex PCR; in TCRdb, only in-frame clones are kept and a portion is missing. The V and J calls and clone size come from that table; D and trimming were worked out from the DNA. The table includes about 280,000 clones, around 86% detected once. Germline CDR1 LGHDT, CDR2 YNNKEL (reference sequence). CDR3 length: 15 residues. The V end was cut by 4 bases, the J end by 2 bases, with 15 bases between. Sequenced: peripheral blood. The rearrangement uses TRBV3-1 (or the pseudogene TRBV3-2) and TRBJ2-7, with a possible D match to TRBD2 (6 bases). The sequence derives from a woman younger than 45 who had recovered from COVID-19. The CDR3 protein is CASSPTTAGTYEQYF. Written as DNA, the CDR3 is TGTGCCAGCAGCCCTACAACCGCGGGGACCTACGAGCAGTACTTC.